Shown below are 11 T cell receptor beta chains from a single sample sequenced in a study of blood T cell repertoires in COVID-19. Profiling relied on immunoSEQ multiplex PCR, and the TCRdb table lists in-frame clones only, not all of them. The table has about 71,000 clones, roughly nine tenths seen once. Sequences were obtained from peripheral blood. Source of these receptors: a man aged 50 to 59 with active COVID-19.

The chain employs TRBV7-2 and TRBJ1-2, with unresolved D. The ends were cut back, 3 bases at V and 7 bases at J, with 12 bases in the middle. CDR1 is SGHTA, CDR2 FQGNSA, per germline. The CDR3 totals 13 residues. CDR3 nucleotide sequence: TGTGCCAGCAGCTTCGACATAAATAGTGGCTACACCTTC. Translated, it gives CASSFDINSGYTF.

This clone came up once. The gene calls are TRBV3-1 (or the pseudogene TRBV3-2) and TRBJ2-3, with 14 positions matching TRBD2. In germline, CDR1 is LGHDT, CDR2 YNNKEL (reference sequence). V lost 4 bases and J lost 4; bases outside the gene matches: 4. The CDR3 loop spans 16 amino acids. CDR3 loop: CASSPMGLAGADTQYF. The CDR3 DNA is TGTGCCAGCAGCCCGATGGGACTAGCGGGGGCAGATACGCAGTATTTT.

V gene TRBV11-3 combines with J gene TRBJ2-2, with 7 bases aligning to TRBD2. After removal of 2 bases from V and 6 bases from J, the junction contained 3 bases not matched to a gene. Germline V gives CDR1 SGHNT, CDR2 YENEEA. The CDR3 sequence is 14 residues long. The CDR3 nucleotides are TGTGCCAGCAGCTTATTGGGGAGGGCCGGGGAGCTGTTTTTT. As protein: CASSLLGRAGELFF.

The CDR3 region is CASSDSRTGGFTEAFF. Written as DNA, the CDR3 is TGTGCCAGCAGTGACTCCCGGACAGGGGGATTTACTGAAGCTTTCTTT. The chain combines TRBV6-4 with TRBJ1-1, with 10 bases that match TRBD1. Germline values: CDR1 MRHNA, CDR2 SNTAGT. CDR3 length: 16 residues. Unmatched junction bases numbered 6, after V lost 0 bases and J lost 5 bases.

The chain couples TRBV11-2 to TRBJ2-7; 8 bases agree with TRBD2. V gave up 2 bases and J gave up 2 bases; unmatched junction bases: 8. The CDR3 covers 16 residues. The germline V gene encodes CDR1 SGHAT and CDR2 FQNNGV. The CDR3 sequence is CASSLRAPGGPYEQYF. In DNA, the CDR3 is TGTGCCAGCAGCTTAAGGGCTCCGGGGGGGCCCTACGAGCAGTACTTC. The full variable domain, rest sourced from reference TRBV11-2 and TRBJ2-7, is EAGVAQSPRYKIIEKRQSVAFWCNPISGHATLYWYQQILGQGPKLLIQFQNNGVVDDSQLPKDRFSAERLKGVDSTLKIQPAKLEDSAVYLCASSLRAPGGPYEQYFGPGTRLTVT.

J is TRBJ1-1 and V is TRBV7-2; a possible D gene is TRBD1 (6 bases). Germline CDR1 SGHTA, CDR2 FQGNSA. This CDR3 region has 15 residues. V lost 1 base and J lost 4, with 13 bases in between. DNA for the CDR3: TGTGCCAGCAGCTTAGTAGTGGGGGCGGGCACTGAAGCTTTCTTT. Protein product: CASSLVVGAGTEAFF.

The rearrangement uses TRBV27 and TRBJ2-3; TRBD1 agrees at 8 bases. Germline-derived CDR1 and CDR2 are MNHEY and SMNVEV (reference sequence). The CDR3 has 16 amino acids. The V gene end was trimmed by 5 bases and the J gene end by 1 base; junction bases not matched to a gene: 8. The CDR3 reads CASSHRGAVGTDTQYF. The CDR3 nucleotides are TGTGCCAGCAGTCACAGGGGGGCCGTGGGCACAGATACGCAGTATTTT.

This chain uses TRBV29-1 with TRBJ2-5; D might be TRBD2 (7 bases). V gave up 0 bases and J gave up 5 bases, with 13 bases separating them. This CDR3 has 14 residues. Germline-derived CDR1 and CDR2 are SQVTM and ANQGSEA. The CDR3 bases are TGCAGCGTTGAAGATGGGGGGGGCTGGGAGACCCAGTACTTC. It codes for CSVEDGGGWETQYF.

The chain recombines TRBV27 with TRBJ2-3, with 7 bases identical to TRBD1. Per the germline V gene, CDR1 is MNHEY and CDR2 is SMNVEV (reference sequence). The CDR3 totals 15 residues. The J segment lost 2 bases and the V segment lost 3 bases, leaving 5 bases of the junction unmatched. This CDR3 is CASSFGTALTDTQYF. The DNA for the CDR3 is TGTGCCAGCAGTTTCGGGACAGCACTCACAGATACGCAGTATTTT.

The chain joins TRBV10-3 to TRBJ2-3; 8 nucleotides line up with TRBD1. The V and J ends lost 10 bases and 3 bases, in that order; junction bases with no gene match: 3. The CDR3 runs 12 residues. Germline V gene sequence: CDR1 ENHRY, CDR2 SYGVKD. CDR3 nucleotides: TGTGCCACCCGACAGGGGACAGATACGCAGTATTTT. It is translated as CATRQGTDTQYF.

V gene TRBV30 combines with J gene TRBJ2-3; 9 nucleotides line up with TRBD2. CDR1 is GTSNPN, CDR2 SVGIG, per germline (reference sequence). The CDR3 totals 16 residues. Trimming at V came to 0 bases and at J to 0 bases, leaving 4 bases not matched to a gene. CDR3 DNA: TGTGCCTGGAGTGTGGATAGCGGGGGTAGCACAGATACGCAGTATTTT. It specifies CAWSVDSGGSTDTQYF. Full variable domain (outside the CDR3, taken from reference TRBV30 and TRBJ2-3): SQTIHQWPATLVQPVGSPLSLECTVEGTSNPNLYWYRQAAGRGLQLLFYSVGIGQISSEVPQNLSASRPQDRQFILSSKKLLLSDSGFYLCAWSVDSGGSTDTQYFGPGTRLTVL.